This T cell receptor beta chain was recovered during a study of blood T cell repertoires in COVID-19. Overall study context: The study drew acute and convalescent COVID-19 samples from the United States, Italy and Spain.

Using immunoSEQ multiplex PCR, the repertoire was profiled, and TCRdb retains in-frame clones only, with some absent. The top ten clones hold about 12% of a sample with 100,000 to 150,000 clones, around 82% of them seen once. Germline V CDR1 and CDR2: SGHNT, YYREEE (reference sequence). The junction had 5 bases not matched to a gene; V was cut back by 2 bases and J by 3 bases. The CDR3 totals 16 residues. The rearrangement uses TRBV5-4 and TRBJ2-1; 10 bases match TRBD2. The receptor was derived from a human donor in a cohort sampled during active COVID-19. Sequenced input: peripheral blood. CDR3 nucleotides: TGTGCCAGCAGCTTAGGAGCGGGGGGGGTCTACAATGAGCAGTTCTTC. The encoded protein is CASSLGAGGVYNEQFF.